This paragraph covers one TCR beta chain sequence. V was pared by 2 bases and J by 3 bases, with 6 bases of the junction left unmatched. Germline loops: CDR1 SGHTA, CDR2 FQGNSA. The CDR3 spans 15 residues. The data were obtained in a study of blood T cell repertoires in COVID-19. Study context: The analysed material was cDNA or gDNA that came from T cells, B-cell-depleted T cells, or PBMCs.

Source study methods: The authors estimated nucleated cell counts from reference gene primer amplification. The table came from immunoSEQ multiplex PCR; TCRdb's copy has only in-frame clones and leaves some out. V and J calls and clone size come straight from that table; D and trimming were deduced from the DNA. This table holds more than 65,000 clones, approximately 80% found once. This sequence joins TRBV7-2 and TRBJ2-5, with TRBD1 matching over 7 bases. The sample taken for sequencing was peripheral blood. This sequence originates from a woman between 45 and 60 years old with acute or convalescent COVID-19. CDR3 residues: CASSLYRDRKETQYF. Written as DNA, the CDR3 is TGTGCCAGCAGCTTATACCGGGACAGAAAAGAGACCCAGTACTTC.